The 3 T cell receptor beta chains presented below share a single source sample, sequenced in a study of molecular identifiers for immune sequencing clone quantification. TCRdb used MiXCR to reprocess the PCR reads, holding one entry per CDR3 protein. Here the sample spans over 600,000 distinct CDR3 sequences, 15% to 20% being singletons. Input material: naive CD8+ T cells from blood, with Jurkat cell RNA spiked in. The sample's subset: FACS-sorted CD8+CD4-CCR7+CD45RA+ naive T cells. These TCRs come from a human donor in good health. Some libraries in this study had Jurkat cell RNA spiked in.

About this clonotype itself: A much larger clonotype is one base distant, so this may be a read error. This sequence joins TRBV14 and TRBJ1-1; perhaps TRBD1 as D (6 bases). The CDR3 spans 13 residues. Per germline, CDR1 SGHDN and CDR2 FVKESK. CDR3 sequence (DNA): TGTGCCAGCGGCCAAGATTGGGACATTGAAGCTTTCTTT. Protein: CASGQDWDIEAFF.

This clonotype was seen at least ten times. The chain carries TRBV5-1 and TRBJ2-3; 10 bases agree with TRBD2. Germline CDR1 is SGHRS and CDR2 is YFSETQ. V trimming: 0 bases; J trimming: 3 bases; junction bases outside the gene matches: 7. There are 17 residues in the CDR3. In nucleotides, the CDR3 is TGCGCCAGCAGCTTGGGGGGGACTAGCGTATTGACAGATACGCAGTATTTT. It yields the protein CASSLGGTSVLTDTQYF.

This clonotype has a handful of counts. The chain couples TRBV16 to TRBJ2-7; weak D call: TRBD2 (7 bases). The CDR3 consists of 16 residues. Per germline, CDR1 KGHSY and CDR2 FQNENV. The V end was cut by 0 bases, the J end by 5 bases, with 17 bases between. Here the CDR3 reads CASSQSLGGAGDEQYF. CDR3 coding DNA: TGTGCCAGCAGCCAATCTCTGGGGGGGGCCGGGGACGAGCAGTACTTC.